This T cell receptor beta chain stems from a study of blood T cell repertoires in COVID-19. The overall study: Specimens from acute and convalescent COVID-19 originated in the United States, Italy and Spain. T cells, B-cell-depleted T cells, or PBMCs provided the cDNA or gDNA that served as material.

Germline V gene lookup returns CDR1 MNHEY and CDR2 SVGAGI. CDR3 size: 14 residues. Deletions cut 7 bases from V and 3 bases from J, with 16 bases between. In the original workflow: Reference gene primer amplification gave nucleated cell count estimates. Produced via immunoSEQ multiplex PCR; TCRdb's table is partial and in-frame only. Clone size and the V and J calls come from that table; the DNA yielded D and trimming. Found here are around 220,000 clones, more than 75% of them singletons; the top ten hold 6.5% to 9%. This sequence originates from a woman aged 40 to 50 with acute COVID-19. The sample comprised PBMCs or T cells enriched from blood (not recorded which). V is TRBV6-5 and J is TRBJ2-7, with D maybe TRBD1 (6 bases). For the CDR3, the DNA is TGTGCCAGCATTGGGGGCAGGCGTTACTACGAGCAGTACTTC. This gives the protein CASIGGRRYYEQYF.